The sequence of this T cell receptor (beta chain) was determined in a study of T-cell reconstitution after alpha-beta-depleted transplantation in children. General study findings and limits: Once a year had passed after transplant, T-cell counts and diversity came mostly from newly produced T cells. Reported findings indicate that, about two months after transplant, alpha-beta T cells came from several hundred expanded clones, which were derived from non-depleted graft cells. Diversity of TCRbeta at day 60 was high in some patients, arising from surviving recipient T cells and thymic progenitors.

The library targeted TCRbeta and was prepared with unique molecular identifiers. TCRdb reprocessed the PCR reads via MiXCR and lists one record per CDR3 protein. The repertoire holds approximately 240,000 distinct CDR3 sequences, with approximately 11% as singletons. In its sample, this clonotype was seen many times. No antigen is known for it. The clonotype comes from a child younger than two with acute myeloid leukemia, due to receive a stem cell transplant. The specimen was PBMCs, collected before TCRalphabeta/CD19-depleted stem cell transplant.

CDR3 protein: CASSLDLGGYQPQHF. The CDR3 DNA is TGTGCCAGCAGCTTAGATCTGGGGGGATATCAGCCCCAGCATTTT. This rearrangement joins TRBV7-2 to TRBJ1-5; D might be TRBD1 (5 bases). Deletions cut 1 base from V and 5 bases from J, with 12 bases between. The CDR3 is 15 amino acids. Germline CDR1 and CDR2: SGHTA and FQGNSA.